The present TCR beta chain was sequenced within a study of technical replicates of blood from a few donors. The data were produced by immunoSEQ multiplex PCR, yet TCRdb's version contains in-frame clones alone and is incomplete. The sample lists some 76,000 clones; roughly 94% were seen once. Germline CDR1 is MNHEY and CDR2 is SMNVEV (reference sequence). This CDR3 has 16 residues. Trimming took 3 bases from V and 0 from J, leaving 14 bases between them. This receptor was taken from a human donor in good health. The chain links TRBV27 to TRBJ1-1; no clear D gene. Material: T cells isolated from PBMCs. The CDR3: CASSLRFPMVNTEAFF. Written as DNA, the CDR3 is TGTGCCAGCAGTTTGAGGTTCCCCATGGTGAACACTGAAGCTTTCTTT.